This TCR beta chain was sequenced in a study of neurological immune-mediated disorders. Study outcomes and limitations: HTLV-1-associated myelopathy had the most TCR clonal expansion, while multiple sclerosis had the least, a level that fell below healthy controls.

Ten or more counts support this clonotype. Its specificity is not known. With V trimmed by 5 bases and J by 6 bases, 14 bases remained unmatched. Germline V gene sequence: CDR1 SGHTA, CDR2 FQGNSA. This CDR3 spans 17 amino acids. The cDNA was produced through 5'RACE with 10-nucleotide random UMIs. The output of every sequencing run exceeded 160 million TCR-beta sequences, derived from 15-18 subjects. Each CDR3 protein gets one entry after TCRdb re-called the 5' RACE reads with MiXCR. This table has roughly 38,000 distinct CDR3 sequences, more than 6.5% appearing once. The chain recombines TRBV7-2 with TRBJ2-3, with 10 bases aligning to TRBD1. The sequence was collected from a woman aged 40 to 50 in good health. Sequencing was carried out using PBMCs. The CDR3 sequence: CASSPISTGGRSDTQYF. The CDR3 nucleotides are TGTGCCAGCAGCCCTATATCGACAGGGGGCAGATCGGATACGCAGTATTTT.